This TCR beta chain appears in the sequencing data of a study of cytomegalovirus exposure and HLA in healthy donors. Points from the study as a whole: Rarity marked most TCR sequences, yet some public TCRs occurred in many donors.

The V end lost 3 bases, the J end lost 4 bases, and 4 bases lay between the germline ends. The CDR3 extends over 11 amino acids. CDR1 is GTSNPN, CDR2 SVGIG, per germline (reference sequence). On this clone: Its antigen is unidentified.

13 Jbeta primers and 60 Vbeta primers were used for the PCR. Clones were read by immunoSEQ multiplex PCR, and TCRdb kept only the in-frame ones, dropping some. The sample consists of some 110,000 clones, 70% to 80% of them appearing once. Sequencing was carried out using PBMCs. This chain connects TRBV30 to TRBJ2-1; D unclear. This TCR was sampled from a man aged 40-49 years in good health and CMV-seronegative. The CDR3 bases are TGTGCCTGGAGCCAATACAATGAGCAGTTCTTC. Amino acids: CAWSQYNEQFF. Full variable domain (outside the CDR3, taken from reference TRBV30 and TRBJ2-1): SQTIHQWPATLVQPVGSPLSLECTVEGTSNPNLYWYRQAAGRGLQLLFYSVGIGQISSEVPQNLSASRPQDRQFILSSKKLLLSDSGFYLCAWSQYNEQFFGPGTRLTVL.